This T cell receptor (beta chain) was recorded in a study of T cell responses to AZD1222 COVID-19 vaccine (dated by TCRdb to about 2021). For the study in its entirety: A total of 230 to 250 trial participants underwent TCR sequencing, of whom some 210 received two doses of AZD1222 and about 25 received two doses of the MenACWY control vaccine. Trial participants were enrolled into age subgroups of 18-55, 56-69 and 70-plus years, which contained approximately 150, 28 and 58 TCR-sequenced participants, respectively. Beyond this particular receptor, the publication reports: After two AZD1222 doses, spike-specific TCR breadth and depth were significantly higher than at day 0 and than in MenACWY recipients. Epitopes outside the regions mutated in the B.1.351 and B.1.1.7 variants were reportedly recognized by nearly half of the unique spike-specific TCRs. The 56-69-year group was small, and its depth increase did not reach significance, likely because of low power. Conclusions about previously exposed vaccinees were limited because only six AZD1222 recipients were SARS-CoV-2 seropositive at baseline. Participants were mostly white British and included more females than males, and it was suggested by the authors that clonal diversity may have been underestimated. No day 14 peak-response samples were available, so repertoires were characterized only after the peak T cell response. Vaccine-associated CD4 TCRs spanned the whole spike protein, with dominant responses in regions 160-218 and 743-854.

Details on this clone: Its antigen specificity is not known. The record has no base qualities; no much larger clone is one base away.

The CDR3 holds 17 amino acids from the cysteine to the phenylalanine. Just CDR3 DNA is preserved here, 51 bases in frame from base 1. Per the germline V gene (reference sequence), LGHDT is the CDR1 and YNNKEL is the CDR2. Unmatched junction bases come to 9, with V trimmed by 0 bases and J by 9 bases. The CDR3 regions of human TCRbeta chains were analyzed by immunosequencing. Turning to the authors' computational methods: Repertoire TCRs were checked for matches against a reference library of SARS-CoV-2-specific TCRs that had been generated using the MIRA antigen-specificity platform. Breadth was defined as the fraction of unique TCRs that were SARS-CoV-2-associated. Depth was defined as the fraction of total T cells that were SARS-CoV-2-associated. Using the MIRA data, every spike-specific TCR was mapped to the spike region that the TCR reacted to and assigned to either a CD4 or a CD8 class. Log10-transformed breadth and depth values were compared by one-way ANOVA with Sidak's multiple comparisons tests. TCRdb carries this immuneACCESS record with in-frame sequences only. Its versions omit some clonotypes, under half of them owing to an unresolved V gene in the studies checked, with the rest unexplained. V, J and clone size are taken as reported in that table, and D and trimming were inferred from the DNA itself. This sample gives some 100,000 clones in total; nearly 90% of them show up just once. The leading ten clones occupy 9.5% to 15% of the sample.

The sample's time point label, in plain terms: baseline before first vaccination. The meaning of the sample's treatment or condition label: meningococcal conjugate vaccine given as trial control. The vaccinee samples were drawn from two UK trials, COV001 and COV002, one of which was a single-blind randomized controlled phase 2/3 trial testing AZD1222 (ChAdOx1 nCoV-19) in healthy adults. For TCRbeta chain sequencing, PBMC samples from trial participants were taken at day 0 and at day 28 after the second dose. This TCR derives from an adult in good health. Specimen: peripheral blood, collected on day 0 of MenACWY control vaccination. The V and J genes are TRBV3-1 (or the pseudogene TRBV3-2) and TRBJ1-6; 9 of the junction bases match TRBD1. CDR3 sequence: CASSQEQGGQGRSPLHF. DNA sequence: TGTGCCAGCAGCCAAGAGCAAGGGGGACAGGGTCGTTCACCCCTCCACTTT.